This entry concerns a single TCR beta chain. Its antigen remains unidentified. The V gene's germline CDR1 is SEHNR and CDR2 FQNEAQ (reference sequence). The CDR3 extends over 16 amino acids. The trim removed 1 base at V and 4 bases at J, leaving 9 bases unmatched. The data belong to a study of cytomegalovirus exposure and HLA in healthy donors. The protocol was immunoSEQ multiplex PCR, while the TCRdb copy is restricted to in-frame clones and leaves out a portion. The sample records some 56,000 clones, 93% being singletons. Study observations and caveats: Reports showed the classifier diagnosing cytomegalovirus status with high specificity and sensitivity.

The genes are TRBV7-9 and TRBJ1-2, with 7 bases fitting TRBD1. The sequence derives from a woman younger than 35 in good health and CMV-seropositive. Sequencing input: PBMCs. The CDR3: CASSLEAGGLGYGYTF. The CDR3 nucleotides read TGTGCCAGCAGCTTAGAGGCAGGGGGTCTGGGCTATGGCTACACCTTC. The full variable domain, rest sourced from reference TRBV7-9 and TRBJ1-2, is DTGVSQNPRHKITKRGQNVTFRCDPISEHNRLYWYRQTLGQGPEFLTYFQNEAQLEKSRLLSDRFSAERPKGSFSTLEIQRTEQGDSAMYLCASSLEAGGLGYGYTFGSGTRLTVV.